This T cell receptor (beta chain) was documented in a study of T cell responses to AZD1222 COVID-19 vaccine. Trimming cost V 1 base and J 5 bases; bases outside gene matches: 3. Germline V CDR1 and CDR2: SGHVS, FQNEAQ. This CDR3 region has 15 residues. Data came from immunoSEQ multiplex PCR; TCRdb stores just in-frame clones and leaves some out. Among 180,000 or so clones listed, 90% to 95% were seen once. V gene TRBV7-8 combines with J gene TRBJ2-1; 9 nucleotides match TRBD1. This TCR was recovered from an adult in good health. The sample here was peripheral blood, taken on day 0 of AZD1222 vaccination. CDR3 region: CASSLGGQGNNEQFF. CDR3 nucleotides: TGTGCCAGCAGCTTAGGCGGACAGGGGAACAATGAGCAGTTCTTC.